This is a list of T cell receptor beta chains from one sample in a study of shared clonotypes between healthy human individuals. The repertoire was sequenced with immunoSEQ multiplex PCR; TCRdb's copy has only in-frame clones and lacks some. The sample lists a few million clones, 80% to 95% seen once, with 0.39% in the top ten. Input material: naive CD4+ T cells from PBMCs. The receptors come from a man between 18 and 29 years old in good health. Some clones in this sample may be carry-over from other donors' samples. Both conserved end residues are part of each CDR3. The order of the fields is clone size, J gene, V gene, D gene, CDR3 DNA, CDR3 protein. The D gene is left open where the match is weak. Expanded clones get a size class; other rows say once, few or many, or leave the size out.

>-|TRBJ1-2|TRBV2|-
TGTGCCAGCTATTCCATTACTACAGATCCTCCCTATGGCTACACCTTC
CASYSITTDPPYGYTF
>-|TRBJ2-7|TRBV7-2|-
TGTGCCAGCAGCTTAGACGGGTACTCCTACGAGCAGTACTTC
CASSLDGYSYEQYF
>-|TRBJ2-7|TRBV5-4|-
TGTGCCAGCCGAAGTTGGGGGCGGGTCGAGCAGTACTTC
CASRSWGRVEQYF
>-|TRBJ1-3|TRBV28|TRBD1
TGTGCCAGCAGTTCCGACAGGGGGGTCACCATATATTTT
CASSSDRGVTIYF
>-|TRBJ2-7|TRBV4-2|TRBD2
TGTGCCAGCAGCCATCCATATGGGACTAGCGGGACCTACGAGCAGTACTTC
CASSHPYGTSGTYEQYF
>-|TRBJ2-7|TRBV7-2|TRBD1
TGTGCCAGCACCCCCGGGACAGGGGCCTACGAGCAGTACTTC
CASTPGTGAYEQYF
>-|TRBJ2-7|TRBV11-2|-
TGTGCCAGCAGCTCCCTTCGGGGGGCACCTGGCTCCTACGAGCAGTACTTC
CASSSLRGAPGSYEQYF
>-|TRBJ1-4|TRBV18|TRBD1
TGTGCCAGCGGGACAGGGTCTCAAGAAAAACTGTTTTTT
CASGTGSQEKLFF
>-|TRBJ1-1|TRBV10-1|TRBD1
TGCGCCAGCAGTGAGTCGCCGGGACAGGGGTGGGCTTTCTTT
CASSESPGQGWAFF
>-|TRBJ1-5|TRBV28|-
TGTGCCAGCAGTTCCCGTCGGGGAGGGATGGGAAGCAATCAGCCCCAGCATTTT
CASSSRRGGMGSNQPQHF
>-|TRBJ1-4|TRBV28|-
TGTGCCAGCAGTGGCAGGGCCACCCCGGACGAAAAACTGTTTTTT
CASSGRATPDEKLFF
>once|TRBJ1-1|TRBV2|TRBD1
TGTGCCAGCAGCTCCGACAGGGAGACTGAAGCTTTCTTT
CASSSDRETEAFF
>-|TRBJ2-1|TRBV5-6|TRBD1
TGTGCCAGCAGCTTCGGGGTCGACAGGGGCGGGGATGAGCAGTTCTTC
CASSFGVDRGGDEQFF
>-|TRBJ2-2|TRBV5-3|-
TGTGCCGGACGGGTCATCCAACACACCGGGGAGCTGTTTTTT
CAGRVIQHTGELFF
>-|TRBJ2-1|TRBV5-1|TRBD1
TGCGCCAGCAGCTTGAGGGACAGGGTCTACAATGAGCAGTTCTTC
CASSLRDRVYNEQFF
>-|TRBJ2-1|TRBV9|TRBD2
TGTGCCAGCAGCGCTAGCGGGAGTGGGCCCAATGAGCAGTTCTTC
CASSASGSGPNEQFF
>-|TRBJ2-3|TRBV5-4|TRBD1
TGTGCCAGCAGCTCAGAACAGGGGGCCCCCACAGATACGCAGTATTTT
CASSSEQGAPTDTQYF
>-|TRBJ2-3|TRBV7-9|TRBD2
TGTGCCAGCAGCTTGGAAGGGGCTAGCGGGAGGGATACGCAGTATTTT
CASSLEGASGRDTQYF
>-|TRBJ1-2|TRBV4-1|-
TGCGCCAGCAGCCAGGACGGTACCTATGGCTACACCTTC
CASSQDGTYGYTF
>-|TRBJ2-5|TRBV6-5|TRBD2
TGTGCCAGCAGTTACCGGACTAGCGGGATAAAGACCCAGTACTTC
CASSYRTSGIKTQYF
>once|TRBJ2-1|TRBV6-1|TRBD2
TGTGCCAGCAGTGCCCGACTAGCGGGAGTCAATGAGCAGTTCTTC
CASSARLAGVNEQFF
>-|TRBJ2-7|TRBV5-1|TRBD1
TGCGCCAGCAGCTTGGGAGACAGGGGGGTCCACGAGCAGTACTTC
CASSLGDRGVHEQYF
>once|TRBJ1-1|TRBV30|-
TGTGCCTGGAGTTACATGTGGGCAGGGATGAGCACTGAAGCTTTCTTT
CAWSYMWAGMSTEAFF
>-|TRBJ2-1|TRBV30|-
TGTGCCTGGAGTGCCCAACTGGGTGGTGAGCAGTTCTTC
CAWSAQLGGEQFF
>-|TRBJ1-1|TRBV4-2|-
TGTGCCAGCAGCCAAGGAACGGGACAAGAGAACACTGAAGCTTTCTTT
CASSQGTGQENTEAFF
>-|TRBJ2-3|TRBV7-2|-
TGTGCCAGCACCTCAAGAACCCACACGGATACGCAGTATTTT
CASTSRTHTDTQYF
>-|TRBJ1-1|TRBV19|-
TGTGCCAGTAGTAACCGGGACGGCGGCAGAGCTTTCTTT
CASSNRDGGRAFF
>-|TRBJ2-3|TRBV5-1|-
TGCGCCAGCAGCTCTACGACTAGCACAGATACGCAGTATTTT
CASSSTTSTDTQYF
>-|TRBJ2-7|TRBV7-9|-
TGTGCCAGCAGCCAGGACACCTACGAGCAGTACTTC
CASSQDTYEQYF
>-|TRBJ2-3|TRBV5-1|TRBD1
TGCGCCAGCAGCGGGACAGTCAGCACAGATACGCAGTATTTT
CASSGTVSTDTQYF
>-|TRBJ1-2|TRBV19|TRBD1
TGTGCCAGTAGTATAGAGGCACAGGGGAAAAGCTACACCTTC
CASSIEAQGKSYTF
>-|TRBJ2-5|TRBV18|TRBD2
TGTGCCAGCTCACCGGCGGGGGGGGCCCAAGAGACCCAGTACTTC
CASSPAGGAQETQYF
>-|TRBJ2-1|TRBV5-1|-
TGCGCCAGCAGTCCTACAGGGACATCCTACAATGAGCAGTTCTTC
CASSPTGTSYNEQFF